Shown below are 18 T cell receptor beta chains from a single sample sequenced in a study of technical replicates of blood from a few donors. The table came from immunoSEQ multiplex PCR; TCRdb's copy has only in-frame clones and leaves some out. The table records tens of thousands of clones, around 94% of them present only once. The sequenced material came from T cells isolated from PBMCs. These receptors were obtained from a human donor in good health.

V is TRBV4-1 and J is TRBJ2-7; the D gene is possibly TRBD1 (6 bases). Germline V gives CDR1 MGHRA, CDR2 YSYEKL. With 2 bases removed from V and 2 bases from J, the gap between germline ends came to 16 bases. This CDR3 region has 16 residues. CDR3 protein: CASSQKSTGSPYEQYF. As DNA, the CDR3 is TGCGCCAGCAGCCAAAAATCTACAGGGAGCCCCTACGAGCAGTACTTC.

The genes are TRBV7-8 and TRBJ1-1; D remains unclear. Per germline, CDR1 SGHVS and CDR2 FQNEAQ. CDR3 size: 15 residues. The ends were cut back, 3 bases at V and 2 bases at J, with 13 bases in the middle. CDR3 nucleotide sequence: TGTGCCAGCAGCTTGGATACAAGGAGAAACACTGAAGCTTTCTTT. It codes for CASSLDTRRNTEAFF.

This chain links TRBV5-5 with TRBJ1-2; no clear D. Germline V gene data show CDR1 as SGHKS and CDR2 as YYEKEE (reference sequence). The CDR3 contains 14 residues. The germline V and J ends were trimmed by 4 bases and 5 bases, with 15 bases remaining between them. The DNA of the CDR3 is TGTGCCAGCAGCCTAGGAAGGAGCCCTTATGGCTACACCTTC. Encoded protein: CASSLGRSPYGYTF. The whole variable domain, filled in from reference TRBV5-5 and TRBJ1-2, reads DAGVTQSPTHLIKTRGQQVTLRCSPISGHKSVSWYQQVLGQGPQFIFQYYEKEERGRGNFPDRFSARQFPNYSSELNVNALLLGDSALYLCASSLGRSPYGYTFGSGTRLTVV.

V usage is TRBV6-5 and J usage is TRBJ1-4; D not certain. Germline V gene sequence: CDR1 MNHEY, CDR2 SVGAGI. Trimming took off 2 bases at V and 0 bases at J, with 7 bases between the two ends. This CDR3 has 15 residues. CDR3 loop: CASSYARATNEKLFF. DNA for the CDR3: TGTGCCAGCAGTTACGCGCGGGCAACTAATGAAAAACTGTTTTTT.

This chain connects TRBV27 to TRBJ2-1; TRBD2 matches 12 bases. Trimming took 6 bases from V and 8 from J; bases not matched to a gene: 5. The CDR3 runs 14 residues. Germline CDR1 reads MNHEY; CDR2 reads SMNVEV (reference sequence). CDR3 coding DNA: TGTGCCAGCAGGACTAGCGGGAGTCCCCATGAGCAGTTCTTC. It specifies CASRTSGSPHEQFF.

This chain links TRBV5-1 with TRBJ2-4; D possibly corresponds to TRBD1 (5 bases). Trimming took off 0 bases at V and 0 bases at J, with 13 bases between the two ends. The CDR3 runs 17 residues. Germline V gene sequence: CDR1 SGHRS, CDR2 YFSETQ. Written as DNA, the CDR3 is TGCGCCAGCAGCTTGGGTTGGGGCGGTCTAGCCAAAAACATTCAGTACTTC. Translation: CASSLGWGGLAKNIQYF.

The chain employs TRBV5-1 and TRBJ2-7, with D tentatively TRBD1 (6 bases). The germline gives CDR1 SGHRS, CDR2 YFSETQ. The CDR3 has 16 residues. V lost 10 bases to trimming and J lost 3 bases, with 26 bases between them. The CDR3, as DNA: TGCGCCTCCTCTCCGAGGACACAGGGCAGATTCTACGAGCAGTACTTC. This translates into CASSPRTQGRFYEQYF.

This chain uses TRBV27 with TRBJ2-7, with 7 bases matching TRBD1. CDR1 is MNHEY, CDR2 SMNVEV, per germline (reference sequence). The CDR3 has 16 amino acids. V lost 8 bases and J lost 6; bases outside the gene matches: 19. The CDR3 coding sequence is TGTGCCAGCGGTCTGACAAGGGGGCGCCCCTATGTCGAGCAGTACTTC. Translating it yields CASGLTRGRPYVEQYF.

This clone was counted a few times. The V call is TRBV4-1, the J call TRBJ2-7; 8 bases agree with TRBD1. With V trimmed by 0 bases and J by 5 bases, 6 bases remained unmatched. The CDR3 is 15 amino acids. Germline-derived CDR1 and CDR2 are MGHRA and YSYEKL. CDR3 sequence (DNA): TGCGCCAGCAGCCAAGATCGACAGGGGCGGAACGAGCAGTACTTC. The encoded protein is CASSQDRQGRNEQYF.

CDR3 sequence: CASTGTGGLGTEAFF. In DNA, the CDR3 is TGTGCCAGCACCGGGACAGGGGGCTTGGGTACTGAAGCTTTCTTT. The chain links TRBV6-5 to TRBJ1-1, with 12 bases fitting TRBD1. The length of the CDR3 is 15 residues. V gave up 7 bases and J gave up 5 bases; unmatched junction bases: 8. CDR1 and CDR2 from the germline V gene are MNHEY and SVGAGI.

The chain recombines TRBV28 with TRBJ1-5; tentatively, D is TRBD1 (5 bases). The CDR3 sequence is 19 residues long. Per germline, CDR1 MDHEN and CDR2 SYDVKM. V shed 8 bases and J shed 0 bases, with 26 bases lying between them. As DNA, the CDR3 is TGTGCCAGCGGAGAGAATTGGGGCGATAGTGGGTATAGCAATCAGCCCCAGCATTTT. Translated: CASGENWGDSGYSNQPQHF.

The chain is built from TRBV5-6 and TRBJ2-7; possibly TRBD2 for D (6 bases). CDR3 length: 15 amino acids. V was shortened by 5 bases and J by 3 bases, with 18 bases between the two germline ends. Looked up from germline, CDR1 is SGHDT and CDR2 is YYEEEE. The CDR3, as DNA: TGTGCCAGCAGTAGACGGACTACCAAAATCTACGAGCAGTACTTC. Translating it yields CASSRRTTKIYEQYF.

The chain has TRBV14 and TRBJ2-7; D possibly corresponds to TRBD2 (6 bases). The CDR3 is 15 residues long. Germline CDR1 reads SGHDN; CDR2 reads FVKESK. Trimming took 4 bases from V and 0 from J, leaving 13 bases between them. DNA of the CDR3: TGTGCCAGCAGCCCCGGGAGAGATCTCTCCTACGAGCAGTACTTC. Protein sequence: CASSPGRDLSYEQYF.

CDR3 in DNA: TGTGCCAGCAGTTTCCGGGACACCTACGAGCAGTACTTC. Protein sequence: CASSFRDTYEQYF. The gene calls are TRBV27 and TRBJ2-7, with D perhaps matching TRBD1 (6 bases). This CDR3 is built from 13 residues. V lost 3 bases and J lost 2, with 8 bases in between. CDR1 is MNHEY and CDR2 is SMNVEV in the germline V gene (reference sequence).

This rearrangement joins TRBV5-1 to TRBJ1-1; D is possibly TRBD1 (5 bases). V was cut by 3 bases and J by 2 bases, with 11 bases left in between. Germline assignment: CDR1 SGHRS and CDR2 YFSETQ. The CDR3 is 14 residues long. The CDR3 sequence is CASSSGGANTEAFF. The CDR3 DNA follows: TGCGCCAGCAGCTCGGGTGGGGCTAACACTGAAGCTTTCTTT.

The chain carries TRBV27 and TRBJ2-2, with a tentative D call TRBD2 (5 bases). Germline CDR1 and CDR2: MNHEY and SMNVEV (reference sequence). There are 15 residues in the CDR3. The V gene lost 6 bases and the J gene lost 4 bases, with 15 bases spanning the gap. Written as DNA, the CDR3 is TGTGCCAGCAGCCCGATTTCGGGGAGCACCGGGGAGCTGTTTTTT. Translated, it gives CASSPISGSTGELFF.

The rearrangement links TRBV27 to TRBJ1-1; no clear D. Germline V gives CDR1 MNHEY, CDR2 SMNVEV (reference sequence). CDR3 length equals 12 residues. V was trimmed by 8 bases and J by 0 bases, leaving 7 bases between them. CDR3 DNA: TGTGCCAGCTCTCGGTTGAACACTGAAGCTTTCTTT. This translates into CASSRLNTEAFF.

Here the CDR3 reads CASSALREEGVGYTF. CDR3 in DNA: TGTGCCAGCAGCGCTCTTCGTGAGGAAGGGGTCGGCTACACCTTC. The chain carries TRBV9 and TRBJ1-2; a weak D match, TRBD1 (5 bases). CDR1 and CDR2 (germline): SGDLS, YYNGEE. The CDR3 is 15 residues long. V was cut by 3 bases and J by 8 bases, with 20 bases left in between.